This TCR beta chain was obtained from a study of blood T cell repertoires in COVID-19. Per the study methods: From reference gene primer amplification, estimates of nucleated cell counts were derived. TCRdb keeps only in-frame clones here, not all; method: immunoSEQ multiplex PCR. The V and J calls and clone size come from that table; D and trimming were worked out from the DNA. The data hold some 200,000 clones, with 65% to 90% observed a single time. V gave up 1 base and J gave up 3 bases, with 15 bases separating them. This CDR3 region has 16 residues. The V gene's germline CDR1 is SGHTA and CDR2 FQGNSA.

The sequence derives from a man between 40 and 49 years old who had recovered from COVID-19. The specimen was PBMCs or T cells enriched from blood (not recorded which). The rearrangement uses TRBV7-2 and TRBJ1-1, with D possibly TRBD1 on 6 matching bases. CDR3: CASSLGGSQGYTEAFF. The DNA for the CDR3 is TGTGCCAGCAGCTTAGGGGGCTCACAGGGCTACACTGAAGCTTTCTTT.